The clone carrying this T cell receptor (beta chain) has a handful of counts. The record originates from a study of blood T cell repertoires in COVID-19. For the study at large: In each case, the material was cDNA or gDNA derived from T cells, B-cell-depleted T cells, or PBMCs.

The CDR3 has 15 amino acids. Germline CDR1 reads MNHEY; CDR2 reads SVGEGT. With V trimmed by 5 bases and J by 5 bases, 7 bases remained unmatched. The method was immunoSEQ multiplex PCR; TCRdb's version includes in-frame clones alone and lacks a portion of them. The sample has 85,000 to 130,000 clones, less than 80% seen once. The specimen sequenced was peripheral blood. The clonotype comes from a man aged 80 or over with COVID-19, enrolled during active disease. The chain combines TRBV6-2 or TRBV6-3 with TRBJ2-1; 9 bases match TRBD2. The CDR3 protein is CASSPGTSIHNEQFF. The DNA of the CDR3 is TGTGCCAGCAGTCCCGGGACTAGCATCCACAATGAGCAGTTCTTC.